The present T cell receptor beta chain was sequenced within a study of neoadjuvant anti-PD-1 for oral cavity cancer. V gave up 4 bases and J gave up 3 bases; unmatched junction bases: 6. CDR1 and CDR2 (germline): SGHNT, YYREEE (reference sequence). The CDR3 sequence is 16 residues long. Time point: after neoadjuvant nivolumab, at surgical resection. These oral cavity squamous cell carcinomas were HPV-negative and locally advanced. Blood cells were analyzed directly, without culture or expansion. Assay: immunoSEQ multiplex PCR; the TCRdb copy retains only in-frame clones and omits some. The profile shows more than 25,000 clones, just under 80% of them singletons.

The specimen was PBMCs, collected after nivolumab (anti-PD-1) treatment. This chain connects TRBV5-4 to TRBJ2-1, with 11 bases fitting TRBD2. This TCR derives from a person between 35 and 79 years old with oral cavity squamous cell carcinoma. For the CDR3, the DNA is TGTGCCAGCAGCAACGCCCTAGCGGGGGGCTACAATGAGCAGTTCTTC. This sequence encodes CASSNALAGGYNEQFF.